These 17 T cell receptor beta chains share one sample of origin, sequenced in a study of blood T cells in healthy people across ages. Using a J-beta primer mix together with a sample-barcoded 5' primer, a second PCR was run for about 6 to 12 cycles. One entry per CDR3 protein results from TCRdb running MiXCR on the 5' RACE reads. Of about 1.1 million distinct CDR3 sequences in the sample, under 40% were seen once. Sequencing was done on a sample of blood. The receptors shown here come from a man aged 18 to 35 in good health.

This clonotype occurred once. The J gene is TRBJ1-2, the V gene TRBV6-2 or TRBV6-3; 11 positions agree with TRBD1. The germline V gene encodes CDR1 MNHEY and CDR2 SVGEGT. The junction had 6 bases not matched to a gene; V was cut back by 4 bases and J by 5 bases. CDR3 size: 15 residues. The CDR3 loop is CASSSRTGGFYGYTF. In DNA form, the CDR3 reads TGTGCCAGCAGTTCTAGGACAGGGGGCTTTTATGGCTACACCTTC.

The V gene is TRBV25-1, the J gene TRBJ2-1; TRBD2 agrees at 9 bases. The V gene's germline CDR1 is MGHDK and CDR2 SYGVNS. The CDR3 length is 19 residues. Trimming took 2 bases from V and 9 from J; bases not matched to a gene: 20. In DNA, the CDR3 is TGTGCCAGCAGTGAAACCGGTCAAACCGGGACTAGCCTAGCTGGTGAGCAGTTCTTC. It specifies CASSETGQTGTSLAGEQFF.

This chain connects TRBV7-3 to TRBJ1-1; possible D gene TRBD1, 6 bases. Germline CDR1 is SGHTA and CDR2 is FQGTGA. V lost 5 bases and J lost 7, with 14 bases in between. This CDR3 is built from 13 residues. This CDR3 is CASSPGTPREAFF. The CDR3 DNA sequence: TGTGCCAGCAGCCCCGGGACACCACGTGAAGCTTTCTTT.

This clonotype came up a few times. This chain connects TRBV14 to TRBJ2-1, with 9 bases identical to TRBD2. Trimming cost V 4 bases and J 6 bases; bases outside gene matches: 7. CDR1 and CDR2 from the germline V gene are SGHDN and FVKESK. The CDR3 has 15 amino acids. CDR3 nucleotide sequence: TGTGCCAGCAGCCCCGTTAAACTAGCGGGCAATGAGCAGTTCTTC. Its translation is CASSPVKLAGNEQFF.

J is TRBJ2-3 and V is TRBV5-1; 11 nucleotides match TRBD2. There are 16 residues in the CDR3. Germline-derived CDR1 and CDR2 are SGHRS and YFSETQ. Unmatched junction bases numbered 6, after V lost 4 bases and J lost 2 bases. CDR3 DNA: TGCGCCAGCAGCCCGGGACTAGCGGACCACACAGATACGCAGTATTTT. Translating it yields CASSPGLADHTDTQYF. Together with reference TRBV5-1 and TRBJ2-3, the CDR3 gives the full variable domain: KAGVTQTPRYLIKTRGQQVTLSCSPISGHRSVSWYQQTPGQGLQFLFEYFSETQRNKGNFPGRFSGRQFSNSRSEMNVSTLELGDSALYLCASSPGLADHTDTQYFGPGTRLTVL.

The V call is TRBV28, the J call TRBJ1-1, with D possibly matching TRBD1 (5 bases). There are 15 residues in the CDR3. Trimming shortened V by 7 bases and J by 10 bases, and 25 bases separated the two germline ends. The germline gives CDR1 MDHEN, CDR2 SYDVKM. CDR3 sequence (DNA): TGTGCCAGCACCCACCGAGAAAGGGGAAGCTTGGGAGCTTTCTTT. Residues: CASTHRERGSLGAFF.

V and J are TRBV5-1 and TRBJ2-7; D not certain. Trimming shortened V by 0 bases and J by 2 bases, and 6 bases separated the two germline ends. Germline assignment: CDR1 SGHRS and CDR2 YFSETQ. The CDR3 has 13 residues. The DNA for the CDR3 is TGCGCCAGCAGCTTGGAGGGCACCTACGAGCAGTACTTC. Its protein product is CASSLEGTYEQYF.

V usage is TRBV13 and J usage is TRBJ1-5, with 10 bases that match TRBD1. This CDR3 has 16 residues. Germline CDR1 and CDR2: PRHDT and FYEKMQ (reference sequence). V was clipped by 5 bases and J by 1 base; unmatched bases: 5. CDR3 coding DNA: TGTGCCAGCAGCCTGGGACAGGGGTTGAGCAATCAGCCCCAGCATTTT. This translates into CASSLGQGLSNQPQHF.

The chain couples TRBV27 to TRBJ2-7; TRBD1 agrees at 9 bases. The V gene's germline CDR1 is MNHEY and CDR2 SMNVEV (reference sequence). This CDR3 has 16 residues. V was clipped by 4 bases and J by 7 bases; unmatched bases: 14. CDR3 region: CASSSSYRGLGNEQYF. CDR3 nucleotide sequence: TGTGCCAGCAGTTCAAGTTACAGGGGGCTGGGCAATGAGCAGTACTTC.

V usage is TRBV10-3 and J usage is TRBJ1-5, with 9 bases that match TRBD1. CDR3 length: 17 residues. V lost 6 bases to trimming and J lost 1 base; unmatched junction nucleotides: 10. Germline CDR1 is ENHRY and CDR2 is SYGVKD. The CDR3 spells CAISRDRALGSNQPQHF. The CDR3 coding sequence is TGTGCCATCAGCCGGGACAGGGCCCTCGGGAGCAATCAGCCCCAGCATTTT.

The chain employs TRBV20-1 and TRBJ2-7; D assignment may be TRBD1 or TRBD2 (5 bases each). This CDR3 region has 13 residues. In germline, CDR1 is DFQATT, CDR2 SNEGSKA (reference sequence). Trimming stripped 5 bases from V and 0 bases from J, with 11 bases between. CDR3 nucleotides: TGCAGTGCTGAGGGGTCGAGCTCCTACGAGCAGTACTTC. Amino acids: CSAEGSSSYEQYF.

The V and J genes are TRBV6-6 and TRBJ1-2; D is possibly TRBD1 (5 bases). The CDR3 consists of 14 residues. Germline CDR1 MNHNY, CDR2 SVGAGI (reference sequence). Trimming shortened V by 2 bases and J by 3 bases, and 10 bases separated the two germline ends. In DNA, the CDR3 is TGTGCCAGCAGTTACGACGGGACGGACTATGGCTACACCTTC. Translation: CASSYDGTDYGYTF.

The rearrangement joins TRBV4-2 to TRBJ1-4; TRBD1 aligns across 7 bases. Germline V gene sequence: CDR1 LGHNA, CDR2 YNFKEQ. The CDR3 has 15 amino acids. V shed 0 bases, J shed 7 bases, and the junction held 5 bases outside the gene matches. CDR3 coding DNA: TGTGCCAGCAGCCAAGATAGGCAGGGGGGTGAAAAACTGTTTTTT. Translation gives CASSQDRQGGEKLFF.

The rearrangement uses TRBV9 and TRBJ1-1, with TRBD1 identical over 10 bases. Unmatched junction bases numbered 8, after V lost 0 bases and J lost 6 bases. The CDR3 sequence is 16 residues long. Germline V lookup: CDR1 SGDLS, CDR2 YYNGEE. For the CDR3, the DNA is TGTGCCAGCAGCGTAGGAGGGGACAGGGGTGTAGCTGAAGCTTTCTTT. As protein: CASSVGGDRGVAEAFF.

This clonotype was recorded a few times. The chain links TRBV6-2 or TRBV6-3 to TRBJ2-1; D remains unclear. With 2 bases removed from V and 6 bases from J, the gap between germline ends came to 5 bases. This CDR3 comprises 12 residues. CDR1 MNHEY and CDR2 SVGEGT come from the germline V gene. The CDR3 sequence is CASSYPSNEQFF. The CDR3, as DNA: TGTGCCAGCAGTTACCCCTCCAATGAGCAGTTCTTC.

The J gene is TRBJ2-1, the V gene TRBV9; 7 bases are shared with TRBD2. Germline CDR1 SGDLS, CDR2 YYNGEE. The V and J ends lost 4 bases and 9 bases, in that order; junction bases with no gene match: 13. The CDR3 spans 15 residues. The CDR3 DNA sequence: TGTGCCAGCAGCCGAGGTAGCGGGCTAAACACTGAGCAGTTCTTC. Amino acid sequence: CASSRGSGLNTEQFF.

The V and J genes are TRBV3-1 and TRBJ2-7, with a weak D call TRBD1 (6 bases). From germline, CDR1 is LGHDT and CDR2 YNNKEL (reference sequence). Trimming shortened V by 1 base and J by 0 bases, and 7 bases separated the two germline ends. The CDR3 covers 14 residues. The CDR3 DNA sequence: TGTGCCAGCAGCCAAGGGGGGCTCTCCTACGAGCAGTACTTC. Amino acids: CASSQGGLSYEQYF.